These 8 T cell receptor beta chains were sequenced from one sample in a study of blood T cell repertoires in COVID-19. Assay: immunoSEQ multiplex PCR; the TCRdb copy retains only in-frame clones and omits some. Of 380,000 or so clones in the sample, roughly 80% were seen once. What was sequenced was peripheral blood. The receptors were gathered from a human donor with acute or convalescent COVID-19. The donor label of this sample is uncertain.

The V and J genes are TRBV10-1 and TRBJ2-7; 11 nucleotides agree with TRBD1. Germline V gene sequence: CDR1 WNHNN, CDR2 SYGVQD (reference sequence). This CDR3 is built from 15 residues. V was clipped by 5 bases and J by 5 bases; unmatched bases: 8. CDR3: CASSPDRGPKDEQYF. The CDR3 DNA sequence: TGCGCCAGCAGTCCGGACAGGGGGCCAAAAGACGAGCAGTACTTC.

The rearrangement uses TRBV7-9 and TRBJ1-1; D is unresolved. Trimming took off 5 bases at V and 4 bases at J, with 5 bases between the two ends. CDR3 length equals 11 residues. Per the germline V gene, CDR1 is SEHNR and CDR2 is FQNEAQ (reference sequence). For the CDR3, the DNA is TGTGCCAGCAGCGGCCTCACTGAAGCTTTCTTT. It translates to CASSGLTEAFF. Full variable domain (outside the CDR3, taken from reference TRBV7-9 and TRBJ1-1): DTGVSQNPRHKITKRGQNVTFRCDPISEHNRLYWYRQTLGQGPEFLTYFQNEAQLEKSRLLSDRFSAERPKGSFSTLEIQRTEQGDSAMYLCASSGLTEAFFGQGTRLTVV.

The chain uses TRBV7-9 and TRBJ1-3; D perhaps matches TRBD1 (6 bases). This CDR3 has 14 residues. Germline CDR1 reads SEHNR; CDR2 reads FQNEAQ (reference sequence). Trimming took off 5 bases at V and 1 base at J, with 9 bases between the two ends. Written as DNA, the CDR3 is TGTGCCAGCAGCCGAACAGGGTCTGGAAACACCATATATTTT. This gives the protein CASSRTGSGNTIYF.

The J gene is TRBJ1-5, the V gene TRBV18; possible D gene TRBD1, 5 bases. Looked up from germline, CDR1 is KGHSH and CDR2 is LQKENI. This CDR3 is 20 amino acids long. V shed 4 bases and J shed 0 bases, with 25 bases lying between them. CDR3 nucleotide sequence: TGTGCCAGCTCACTAGGGGCGATGGTATCGACCCATGATAGCAATCAGCCCCAGCATTTT. Amino acids: CASSLGAMVSTHDSNQPQHF.

V usage is TRBV2 and J usage is TRBJ2-1; maybe TRBD2 (7 bases). V lost 8 bases and J 0 bases, leaving 11 bases between the germline ends. Germline V gives CDR1 SNHLY, CDR2 FYNNEI. This CDR3 spans 14 amino acids. In DNA form, the CDR3 reads TGTGCCAGCGGGGGGGCCAGCTCCTACAATGAGCAGTTCTTC. Translating it yields CASGGASSYNEQFF.

The chain has TRBV9 and TRBJ1-2; D might be TRBD1 (6 bases). This CDR3 is 14 amino acids long. The germline V gene encodes CDR1 SGDLS and CDR2 YYNGEE. The V and J ends lost 1 base and 8 bases respectively, with 15 bases between them. The CDR3 sequence: CASSVQTGPWGYTF. The CDR3 DNA sequence: TGTGCCAGCAGCGTACAGACAGGCCCCTGGGGCTACACCTTC.

The gene calls are TRBV27 and TRBJ1-5, with a possible D match to TRBD1 (6 bases). Germline V CDR1 and CDR2: MNHEY, SMNVEV (reference sequence). With 4 bases removed from V and 0 bases from J, the gap between germline ends came to 19 bases. There are 18 residues in the CDR3. CDR3 coding DNA: TGTGCCAGCAGTTGGCGGGCGGGGGGCAAGGATAGCAATCAGCCCCAGCATTTT. Its translation is CASSWRAGGKDSNQPQHF.

The rearrangement uses TRBV6-5 and TRBJ1-1, with D hard to call. The germline V gene has CDR1 MNHEY and CDR2 SVGAGI. CDR3 length equals 14 residues. V lost 5 bases to trimming and J lost 3 bases, with 13 bases between them. The CDR3: CASSLSRSDTEAFF. In DNA form, the CDR3 reads TGTGCCAGCAGTCTCAGCAGGTCGGACACTGAAGCTTTCTTT.